The 20 T cell receptor beta chains listed next were all sequenced from one sample in a study of OX40 agonist ivuxolimab in advanced cancers. Sequencing used immunoSEQ multiplex PCR; TCRdb keeps in-frame clones, though not all of them. Here the sample spans 35,000 to 45,000 clones, approximately 80% being singletons. The material was CD4+ or CD8+ T cells sorted from blood, obtained in a trial of the OX40 agonist ivuxolimab. Receptors were obtained from an adult with an advanced solid tumor such as melanoma, head and neck, liver or kidney cancer.

The genes are TRBV7-2 and TRBJ1-4; 7 nucleotides align to TRBD1. Germline lookup yields CDR1 SGHTA and CDR2 FQGNSA. V lost 4 bases, J lost 3 bases, and 5 bases stayed unmatched. This CDR3 is 15 amino acids long. CDR3 sequence: CASSYGQVANEKLFF. CDR3 nucleotides: TGTGCCAGCAGCTACGGACAGGTTGCTAATGAAAAACTGTTTTTT.

The chain links TRBV14 to TRBJ2-5, with TRBD1 as a possible D gene (6 bases). The CDR3 covers 16 residues. From germline, CDR1 is SGHDN and CDR2 FVKESK. V shed 1 base and J shed 4 bases, with 16 bases lying between them. The CDR3: CASSQVSRGGRETQYF. The CDR3 nucleotides read TGTGCCAGCAGCCAAGTCAGCAGGGGCGGTAGAGAGACCCAGTACTTC.

The chain combines TRBV7-6 with TRBJ2-7; TRBD1 agrees at 7 bases. V dropped 4 bases and J dropped 1; count of bases not matched to a gene: 7. Germline CDR1 SGHVS, CDR2 FNYEAQ. The CDR3 loop spans 15 amino acids. This CDR3 is CASSYRQGSSYEQYF. In DNA, the CDR3 is TGTGCCAGCAGCTACAGACAGGGTTCTTCCTACGAGCAGTACTTC.

The rearrangement links TRBV27 to TRBJ2-3, with 10 bases identical to TRBD2. The V gene end was trimmed by 6 bases and the J gene end by 1 base; junction bases not matched to a gene: 10. In germline, CDR1 is MNHEY, CDR2 SMNVEV (reference sequence). The CDR3 extends over 17 amino acids. In DNA, the CDR3 is TGTGCCAGCAGAGGCCAGCGGGGGGGGCTTCGCACAGATACGCAGTATTTT. Translated: CASRGQRGGLRTDTQYF.

The gene calls are TRBV11-3 and TRBJ2-7, with TRBD2 identical over 8 bases. The J segment lost 2 bases and the V segment lost 3 bases, leaving 3 bases of the junction unmatched. Germline-derived CDR1 and CDR2 are SGHNT and YENEEA. The CDR3 sequence is 14 residues long. The CDR3 nucleotides are TGTGCCAGCAGCTTGAGTAGCGGGACCTACGAGCAGTACTTC. Translated, it gives CASSLSSGTYEQYF.

The chain employs TRBV7-2 and TRBJ2-7; 9 bases line up with TRBD2. The CDR3 runs to 15 residues. The germline V gene encodes CDR1 SGHTA and CDR2 FQGNSA. V gave up 5 bases and J gave up 3 bases; unmatched junction bases: 8. The CDR3 reads CASSPRLAEDYEQYF. The CDR3 DNA reads TGTGCCAGCAGCCCCCGACTAGCGGAGGACTACGAGCAGTACTTC.

This clone came up once. This chain connects TRBV6-6 to TRBJ2-7; 9 nucleotides agree with TRBD1. The V gene's germline CDR1 is MNHNY and CDR2 SVGAGI (reference sequence). V lost 8 bases and J lost 2; bases outside the gene matches: 13. This CDR3 contains 16 residues. CDR3 in DNA: TGTGCCAGCGCGGGACAGGGCTCGGGGAAAACCTACGAGCAGTACTTC. Its protein product is CASAGQGSGKTYEQYF.

This chain links TRBV14 with TRBJ2-1; 7 nucleotides agree with TRBD2. Germline V lookup: CDR1 SGHDN, CDR2 FVKESK. This CDR3 region has 20 residues. J was trimmed by 5 bases and V by 0 bases; bases with no gene match: 19. The CDR3 loop is CASSQDRGWVAGSRNNEQFF. The CDR3 nucleotides are TGTGCCAGCAGCCAAGACCGGGGGTGGGTAGCGGGTAGTAGGAACAATGAGCAGTTCTTC.

This clone appeared once. V is TRBV6-6 and J is TRBJ2-7; 7 bases are shared with TRBD2. The V gene's germline CDR1 is MNHNY and CDR2 SVGAGI (reference sequence). The CDR3 is made up of 14 amino acids. V gave up 2 bases and J gave up 7 bases; unmatched junction bases: 8. CDR3 protein: CASSYPGTTREQYF. DNA of the CDR3: TGTGCCAGCAGTTACCCCGGGACTACGAGAGAGCAGTACTTC.

CDR3 region: CASSKGGTLYNEQFF. CDR3 nucleotides: TGTGCCAGCAGCAAAGGGGGGACCTTGTACAATGAGCAGTTCTTC. The chain links TRBV7-6 to TRBJ2-1, with D tentatively TRBD1 or TRBD2 (6 bases each). Germline lookup yields CDR1 SGHVS and CDR2 FNYEAQ. The CDR3 loop spans 15 amino acids. The V and J ends lost 5 bases and 4 bases respectively, with 15 bases between them. The full variable domain, its missing parts supplied by reference TRBV7-6 and TRBJ2-1, is GAGVSQSPRYKVTKRGQDVALRCDPISGHVSLYWYRQALGQGPEFLTYFNYEAQQDKSGLPNDRFSAERPEGSISTLTIQRTEQRDSAMYRCASSKGGTLYNEQFFGPGTRLTVL.

The chain uses TRBV6-6 and TRBJ1-2; D possibly corresponds to TRBD1 (6 bases). The CDR3 contains 13 residues. The germline V gene encodes CDR1 MNHNY and CDR2 SVGAGI (reference sequence). V was pared by 6 bases and J by 6 bases, with 14 bases between. CDR3 DNA sequence: TGTGCCAGCAGCCCACAGGGAAAGGATGGCTACACCTTC. Protein: CASSPQGKDGYTF.

As concerns this clone: Germline is not matched at one junction end, which may reflect a read error. The V gene is TRBV6-6, the J gene TRBJ1-5, with D possibly being TRBD1 (5 bases). This CDR3 is built from 14 residues. CDR1 and CDR2 (germline): MNHNY, SVGAGI (reference sequence). CDR3 in amino acids: CTSSYRSANQPQHF. The CDR3 bases are TGTACCAGCAGTTACAGGTCGGCTAATCAGCCCCAGCATTTT.

The genes are TRBV30 and TRBJ2-7, with TRBD1 identical over 7 bases. After removal of 3 bases from V and 0 bases from J, the junction contained 8 bases not matched to a gene. Germline V gene lookup returns CDR1 GTSNPN and CDR2 SVGIG (reference sequence). The CDR3 extends over 15 amino acids. In DNA, the CDR3 is TGTGCCTGGAGAACGGGACAGAGGACCTCCTACGAGCAGTACTTC. Residues: CAWRTGQRTSYEQYF. The entire variable domain, with the rest obtained from reference TRBV30 and TRBJ2-7, is as follows: SQTIHQWPATLVQPVGSPLSLECTVEGTSNPNLYWYRQAAGRGLQLLFYSVGIGQISSEVPQNLSASRPQDRQFILSSKKLLLSDSGFYLCAWRTGQRTSYEQYFGPGTRLTVT.

The V call is TRBV28, the J call TRBJ2-3, with 10 bases lining up with TRBD2. The CDR3 loop spans 18 amino acids. Losses at the gene ends were 3 bases for V and 2 bases for J; bases not matched to a gene: 11. Germline CDR1 is MDHEN and CDR2 is SYDVKM. The CDR3 nucleotides are TGTGCCAGCAGTTTTACGGTTCGACTAGCGGGTCCCACAGATACGCAGTATTTT. It yields the protein CASSFTVRLAGPTDTQYF.

This chain uses TRBV28 with TRBJ1-5, with D maybe TRBD1 (5 bases). The CDR3 extends over 15 amino acids. The germline gives CDR1 MDHEN, CDR2 SYDVKM. V lost 3 bases, J lost 1 base, and 10 bases lay in between. CDR3 sequence (DNA): TGTGCCAGCAGTTTTTCAGGGAGAAGCAATCAGCCCCAGCATTTT. Protein: CASSFSGRSNQPQHF.

The chain carries TRBV19 and TRBJ2-2, with a possible D match to TRBD2 (6 bases). The length of the CDR3 is 14 residues. The V and J ends lost 7 bases and 5 bases respectively, with 14 bases between them. The germline V gene encodes CDR1 LNHDA and CDR2 SQIVND (reference sequence). In DNA form, the CDR3 reads TGTGCCAGTAACTCCGAAGGAGGGACCGGGGAGCTGTTTTTT. It codes for CASNSEGGTGELFF. The full variable domain, rest sourced from reference TRBV19 and TRBJ2-2, is DGGITQSPKYLFRKEGQNVTLSCEQNLNHDAMYWYRQDPGQGLRLIYYSQIVNDFQKGDIAEGYSVSREKKESFPLTVTSAQKNPTAFYLCASNSEGGTGELFFGEGSRLTVL.

This chain links TRBV28 with TRBJ1-3; TRBD1 might be the D (5 bases). Germline CDR1 MDHEN, CDR2 SYDVKM. Trimming pared 3 bases from V and 4 bases from J, leaving 13 bases between. The CDR3 contains 15 residues. CDR3 sequence (DNA): TGTGCCAGCAGTTTTAGTCGGGGCTGGGGAAACACCATATATTTT. Encoded protein: CASSFSRGWGNTIYF.

V and J are TRBV27 and TRBJ2-1; a possible D gene is TRBD2 (6 bases). Trimming took off 6 bases at V and 10 bases at J, with 19 bases between the two ends. This CDR3 is built from 14 residues. The germline V gene has CDR1 MNHEY and CDR2 SMNVEV (reference sequence). CDR3 sequence (DNA): TGTGCCAGCAGCGGGACTCTCGTGGGTGGGGAGCAGTTCTTC. It encodes CASSGTLVGGEQFF.

This chain links TRBV5-8 with TRBJ1-2, with D possibly TRBD1 on 5 matching bases. The CDR3 has 12 residues. V was trimmed by 0 bases and J by 8 bases, leaving 8 bases between them. Germline lookup yields CDR1 SGHTS and CDR2 YDEGEE. DNA of the CDR3: TGTGCCAGCAGCTTGGGGCAGGGAGGCTACACCTTC. This sequence encodes CASSLGQGGYTF.

The chain employs TRBV7-9 and TRBJ1-2, with a tentative D call TRBD1 (5 bases). Trimming pared 1 base from V and 7 bases from J, leaving 10 bases between. The CDR3 loop spans 13 amino acids. Germline CDR1 reads SEHNR; CDR2 reads FQNEAQ (reference sequence). The CDR3 protein is CASSLVGDSGYTF. Written as DNA, the CDR3 is TGTGCCAGCAGCTTAGTGGGGGATAGTGGCTACACCTTC.